The 27 T cell receptor beta chains below were found in one sample sequenced in a study of graft-versus-host responses after intestinal transplantation. The data were produced by immunoSEQ multiplex PCR, yet TCRdb's version contains in-frame clones alone and is incomplete. The sample has about 24,000 clones, just under 40% seen once. Sequencing was performed on alloreactive CD4+ T cells from a mixed lymphocyte reaction culture, taken before intestinal transplant. The subset here: CFSE-low proliferating T cells sorted from roughly six-day pre-transplant mixed lymphocyte reaction (GvH or HvG direction). These TCRs come from a human patient who received an intestinal transplant.

V usage is TRBV18 and J usage is TRBJ2-5, with 10 bases identical to TRBD1. The germline CDR1 and CDR2 sequences are KGHSH and LQKENI. Trimming took 1 base from V and 1 from J; bases not matched to a gene: 6. This CDR3 comprises 17 residues. The DNA of the CDR3 is TGTGCCAGCTCACCACTCCCCGGGACAGGGGTCCAAGAGACCCAGTACTTC. Translated: CASSPLPGTGVQETQYF. The variable domain in full, with the rest retrieved from reference TRBV18 and TRBJ2-5, is NAGVMQNPRHLVRRRGQEARLRCSPMKGHSHVYWYRQLPEEGLKFMVYLQKENIIDESGMPKERFSAEFPKEGPSILRIQQVVRGDSAAYFCASSPLPGTGVQETQYFGPGTRLLVL.

The rearrangement links TRBV30 to TRBJ1-4, with TRBD1 as a possible D gene (5 bases). CDR3 length equals 15 residues. Germline values: CDR1 GTSNPN, CDR2 SVGIG (reference sequence). The germline V and J ends were trimmed by 0 bases and 5 bases, with 13 bases remaining between them. The CDR3 nucleotides read TGTGCCTGGAGTGTACTTTGGGCAGGGAATGAAAAACTGTTTTTT. It specifies CAWSVLWAGNEKLFF.

This clone showed up just a few times. The V and J genes are TRBV20-1 and TRBJ2-7; D gene ambiguous. The germline gives CDR1 DFQATT, CDR2 SNEGSKA (reference sequence). Trimming left V 6 bases short and J 5 bases short, with 8 bases between. This CDR3 contains 10 residues. The CDR3 DNA reads TGCAGTGCCACCCGAGACGAGCAGTACTTC. Encoded protein: CSATRDEQYF.

The chain carries TRBV29-1 and TRBJ1-1; TRBD1 is a possible D gene (6 bases). The CDR3 is made up of 13 amino acids. Trimming took off 7 bases at V and 3 bases at J, with 15 bases between the two ends. Per the germline V gene, CDR1 is SQVTM and CDR2 is ANQGSEA. CDR3 nucleotide sequence: TGCAGCGCCGACCTATACAGGGACACTGAAGCTTTCTTT. Protein: CSADLYRDTEAFF.

This clone was counted a few times. The chain recombines TRBV11-2 with TRBJ2-3; D is unclear. The CDR3 is made up of 13 amino acids. Trimming cost V 5 bases and J 3 bases, with 9 bases left between them. The germline CDR1 and CDR2 sequences are SGHAT and FQNNGV. In DNA, the CDR3 is TGTGCCAGCAGCCTGACGAGGACAGATACGCAGTATTTT. Translation: CASSLTRTDTQYF.

This clone was counted only a few times. The rearrangement joins TRBV5-6 to TRBJ1-6, with D perhaps TRBD1 (6 bases). The V and J ends lost 0 bases and 9 bases respectively, with 10 bases between them. There are 14 residues in the CDR3. Germline-derived CDR1 and CDR2 are SGHDT and YYEEEE. CDR3 residues: CASSLEGVRSPLHF. The CDR3 DNA reads as TGTGCCAGCAGCTTGGAGGGGGTCCGTTCACCCCTCCACTTT.

This clone was recorded a few times. J is TRBJ2-7 and V is TRBV7-2; D gene unclear. The CDR3 runs to 11 residues. The V gene lost 3 bases and the J gene lost 3 bases, with 3 bases spanning the gap. Germline V lookup: CDR1 SGHTA, CDR2 FQGNSA. This CDR3 reads CASSFIYEQYF. The CDR3 nucleotides are TGTGCCAGCAGCTTTATCTACGAGCAGTACTTC.

The chain has TRBV30 and TRBJ2-3, with a weak D call TRBD1 (5 bases). Trimming took off 5 bases at V and 0 bases at J, with 12 bases between the two ends. In germline, CDR1 is GTSNPN, CDR2 SVGIG (reference sequence). The CDR3 totals 14 residues. The CDR3 DNA is TGTGCCTGGGGCCGTGGGGCTAGCACAGATACGCAGTATTTT. Encoded protein: CAWGRGASTDTQYF.

This chain links TRBV7-4 with TRBJ2-1; 9 bases match TRBD2. CDR3 size: 15 residues. From germline, CDR1 is SGHVT and CDR2 SQSDAQ. Trimming removed 6 bases from V and 10 bases from J; junction bases left unmatched: 13. The CDR3: CASRLARGGAGEQFF. The CDR3 nucleotides are TGTGCCAGCAGGCTGGCCCGCGGGGGGGCGGGGGAGCAGTTCTTC.

This sequence joins TRBV29-1 and TRBJ2-1; a possible D gene is TRBD1 (6 bases). Per germline, CDR1 SQVTM and CDR2 ANQGSEA. The CDR3 runs 12 residues. Trimming pared 7 bases from V and 4 bases from J, leaving 11 bases between. The CDR3: CSAPDRYNEQFF. The CDR3 DNA follows: TGCAGCGCTCCGGACAGATACAATGAGCAGTTCTTC.

The chain joins TRBV11-3 to TRBJ2-1, with 15 bases lining up with TRBD2. Germline CDR1 is SGHNT and CDR2 is YENEEA. V lost 3 bases, J lost 6 bases, and 3 bases stayed unmatched. The CDR3 loop spans 16 amino acids. The CDR3 loop reads CASSLRTSGGANEQFF. The CDR3 nucleotides are TGTGCCAGCAGCTTGCGGACTAGCGGGGGGGCCAATGAGCAGTTCTTC.

A few counts support this clone. The V call is TRBV28, the J call TRBJ1-1; the match to TRBD1 covers 8 bases. The V and J ends lost 4 bases and 5 bases, in that order; junction bases with no gene match: 12. The CDR3 covers 16 residues. Germline CDR1 and CDR2: MDHEN and SYDVKM. The CDR3 reads CASSSNNQGAGTEAFF. The CDR3 DNA sequence: TGTGCCAGCAGTTCCAATAATCAGGGGGCGGGGACTGAAGCTTTCTTT.

The V call is TRBV7-2, the J call TRBJ1-4, with TRBD1 identical over 7 bases. With V trimmed by 5 bases and J by 3 bases, 6 bases remained unmatched. Germline CDR1 and CDR2: SGHTA and FQGNSA. The CDR3 contains 15 residues. The CDR3 loop is CASSLARGSNEKLFF. The DNA for the CDR3 is TGTGCCAGCAGCCTCGCCAGGGGGTCTAATGAAAAACTGTTTTTT.

This clone has more than one count but fewer than ten. This rearrangement joins TRBV19 to TRBJ2-3; D might be TRBD2 (6 bases). Trimming shortened V by 0 bases and J by 6 bases, and 16 bases separated the two germline ends. The CDR3 sequence is 16 residues long. The germline gives CDR1 LNHDA, CDR2 SQIVND (reference sequence). CDR3 region: CASSIEGLLRADTQYF. CDR3 in DNA: TGTGCCAGTAGTATAGAGGGACTCCTGAGGGCGGATACGCAGTATTTT.

The table lists this clone with a few counts. The CDR3 sequence is CATANHRASSYEQYF. In DNA form, the CDR3 reads TGTGCCACCGCTAACCACAGGGCTTCCAGCTACGAGCAGTACTTC. The V and J genes are TRBV6-1 and TRBJ2-7; D is possibly TRBD1 (6 bases). The length of the CDR3 is 15 residues. Trimming took 10 bases from V and 3 from J, leaving 22 bases between them. Germline CDR1 and CDR2: MNHNS and SASEGT.

V gene TRBV7-8 combines with J gene TRBJ2-1; TRBD2 is a possible D gene (6 bases). CDR1 SGHVS and CDR2 FQNEAQ come from the germline V gene. CDR3 size: 15 residues. V was cut by 3 bases and J by 9 bases, with 18 bases left in between. The CDR3 DNA sequence: TGTGCCAGCAGCTTTCGGGACTCGGCCTATGGTGAGCAGTTCTTC. This sequence encodes CASSFRDSAYGEQFF.

This chain uses TRBV6-5 with TRBJ1-2; 7 bases line up with TRBD1. Germline lookup yields CDR1 MNHEY and CDR2 SVGAGI. J gave up 8 bases and V 6 bases, and 9 bases lay outside the gene matches. CDR3 size: 13 residues. CDR3 region: CASRLTGVRGYTF. CDR3 in DNA: TGTGCCAGCAGACTTACAGGGGTGAGAGGCTACACCTTC.

A few counts support this clone. The J gene is TRBJ1-1, the V gene TRBV7-8, with 10 bases lining up with TRBD1. CDR3 length: 15 amino acids. The germline V gene has CDR1 SGHVS and CDR2 FQNEAQ. J lost 5 bases, V lost 5 bases, and 8 bases had no gene match. CDR3 nucleotide sequence: TGTGCCAGCAGCCACCGGGGACAGGGGATAACTGAAGCTTTCTTT. It translates to CASSHRGQGITEAFF.

This clone was seen a handful of times. The V and J genes are TRBV7-2 and TRBJ2-5; D perhaps matches TRBD2 (6 bases). V lost 0 bases and J lost 4, with 9 bases in between. This CDR3 is 14 amino acids long. CDR1 SGHTA and CDR2 FQGNSA come from the germline V gene. The CDR3: CASSLAGGGETQYF. CDR3 nucleotides: TGTGCCAGCAGCTTAGCGGGAGGAGGAGAGACCCAGTACTTC.

V is TRBV7-2 and J is TRBJ1-2; 8 bases fit TRBD1. After removal of 4 bases from V and 2 bases from J, the junction contained 3 bases not matched to a gene. Germline assignment: CDR1 SGHTA and CDR2 FQGNSA. The CDR3 consists of 14 residues. The CDR3 region has the DNA TGTGCCAGCAGCTGGGACAGGAGAAACTATGGCTACACCTTC. It translates to CASSWDRRNYGYTF.

This chain uses TRBV21-1 with TRBJ2-4; the table's D gene call, TRBD1, was not cross checked with the DNA. TRBV21-1 has pseudogene status. The CDR3 is 13 residues long. Here the CDR3 reads CASERTHKNIQYF. DNA of the CDR3: TGTGCCAGCGAAAGGACACACAAAAACATTCAGTACTTC.

This clone was seen a few times. J is TRBJ2-5 and V is TRBV5-1; 7 bases are shared with TRBD1. The CDR3 consists of 15 residues. Germline V gene lookup returns CDR1 SGHRS and CDR2 YFSETQ. V lost 1 base to trimming and J lost 2 bases; unmatched junction nucleotides: 5. The DNA for the CDR3 is TGCGCCAGCAGCTTGCGGACAGGCTTTCAAGAGACCCAGTACTTC. It yields the protein CASSLRTGFQETQYF. Combining the CDR3 with reference TRBV5-1 and TRBJ2-5 gives the whole variable domain KAGVTQTPRYLIKTRGQQVTLSCSPISGHRSVSWYQQTPGQGLQFLFEYFSETQRNKGNFPGRFSGRQFSNSRSEMNVSTLELGDSALYLCASSLRTGFQETQYFGPGTRLLVL.

V is TRBV19 and J is TRBJ1-6; D unclear. The CDR3 loop spans 17 amino acids. Germline-derived CDR1 and CDR2 are LNHDA and SQIVND (reference sequence). V lost 1 base to trimming and J lost 7 bases, with 17 bases between them. CDR3 nucleotide sequence: TGTGCCAGTAGTATAGGTCCGCCAGTACCGTTGAATTCACCCCTCCACTTT. This gives the protein CASSIGPPVPLNSPLHF.

This clone was observed a few times. The chain recombines TRBV7-8 with TRBJ2-5; unclear D gene. V lost 5 bases and J 1 base, leaving 2 bases between the germline ends. The CDR3 spans 11 residues. Germline V gives CDR1 SGHVS, CDR2 FQNEAQ. The CDR3 coding sequence is TGTGCCAGCAGCCTCCAAGAGACCCAGTACTTC. Its protein product is CASSLQETQYF. Using reference TRBV7-8 and TRBJ2-5 for the parts outside the CDR3, the full variable domain is GAGVSQSPRYKVAKRGQDVALRCDPISGHVSLFWYQQALGQGPEFLTYFQNEAQLDKSGLPSDRFFAERPEGSVSTLKIQRTQQEDSAVYLCASSLQETQYFGPGTRLLVL.

The sample holds a few counts of this clone. The chain uses TRBV10-3 and TRBJ1-2; 7 nucleotides align to TRBD1. J gave up 4 bases and V 11 bases, and 16 bases lay outside the gene matches. The germline V gene encodes CDR1 ENHRY and CDR2 SYGVKD. The CDR3 runs to 15 residues. CDR3 nucleotides: TGTGCCGCCTCCGGGCCCCAAAGGGGGCTCTATGGCTACACCTTC. Its translation is CAASGPQRGLYGYTF.

This clone has only a few counts. The chain carries TRBV19 and TRBJ2-1; 14 bases are shared with TRBD2. Trimming at V came to 4 bases and at J to 0 bases, leaving 5 bases not matched to a gene. The CDR3 spans 18 residues. Germline V lookup: CDR1 LNHDA, CDR2 SQIVND (reference sequence). The CDR3 loop reads CASSRGLAGVGSYNEQFF. The DNA of the CDR3 is TGTGCCAGTAGTAGGGGACTAGCGGGGGTGGGCTCCTACAATGAGCAGTTCTTC.

The chain combines TRBV19 with TRBJ1-5, with D unclear. CDR1 and CDR2 from the germline V gene are LNHDA and SQIVND (reference sequence). V was clipped by 2 bases and J by 5 bases, with 10 bases between them. The CDR3 totals 14 residues. CDR3 residues: CASSIMVGYQPQHF. The CDR3 DNA reads as TGTGCCAGTAGTATAATGGTGGGCTATCAGCCCCAGCATTTT.